The present TCR beta chain was sequenced within a study of blood T cell repertoires in COVID-19. About the research overall: Sources were T cells, B-cell-depleted T cells, or PBMCs; the material itself was cDNA or gDNA.

The study assigned cohorts using participant-reported clinical history. As handled by the study authors: Estimation of nucleated cell counts relied on the amplification of reference gene primers. Assay: immunoSEQ multiplex PCR; the TCRdb copy retains only in-frame clones and omits some. V, J and clone size are taken as reported in that table, and D and trimming were inferred from the DNA itself. The table includes roughly 200,000 clones, roughly 85% detected once. The CDR3 contains 12 residues. V gave up 11 bases and J gave up 4 bases; unmatched junction bases: 4. The sequenced sample was PBMCs or T cells enriched from blood (not recorded which). The rearrangement links TRBV12-3 or TRBV12-4 to TRBJ2-2; 7 nucleotides align to TRBD1. The source of this sequence is a woman aged 40 to 49 with acute COVID-19. CDR3 region: CAGGQSTGELFF. The DNA for the CDR3 is TGTGCCGGGGGACAGTCCACCGGGGAGCTGTTTTTT.